The clone carrying this T cell receptor (beta chain) has more than one count but fewer than ten. Per the original data handling: Quantification of nucleated cells was approximated via reference gene primer amplification. Generated by immunoSEQ multiplex PCR, the TCRdb table keeps only in-frame clones and is missing some. For V, J and clone size, that table is used; D and trimming come from the DNA. The sample lists about 91,000 clones; 75% to 85% were seen once. V was clipped by 2 bases and J by 5 bases, with 15 bases between them. The CDR3 has 15 residues. CDR1 is SGHTA and CDR2 is FQGNSA in the germline V gene. These data belong to a study of blood T cell repertoires in COVID-19. Study-level information: The United States, Italy and Spain provided the acute and convalescent COVID-19 samples. T cells, B-cell-depleted T cells, or PBMCs provided the cDNA or gDNA that served as material.

This chain links TRBV7-2 with TRBJ2-5; a weak D match, TRBD1 (7 bases). Sequencing used peripheral blood. The TCR was taken from a man between 65 and 85 years old with acute or convalescent COVID-19. Here the CDR3 reads CASSLQGGEGETQYF. CDR3 nucleotide sequence: TGTGCCAGCAGCTTACAGGGGGGAGAAGGGGAGACCCAGTACTTC.